These T cell receptor beta chains were read from a single sample in a study of Ad26.COV2.S vaccination and SARS-CoV-2 variants. This table comes from immunoSEQ multiplex PCR, and its TCRdb copy is limited to in-frame clones, with some not included. Here the sample spans about 400,000 clones, roughly nine tenths being singletons. Here the sequenced sample was peripheral blood, taken in a trial of Ad26.COV2.S vaccine versus placebo. These receptors all stem from a person aged 18-60 years who received the Ad26.COV2.S COVID-19 vaccine or a placebo. Each CDR3 is given with its conserved first and last residue. A D gene is named only where the DNA matches it firmly. Expanded clones get a size class; other rows say once, few or many, or leave the size out.

D gene,J gene,clone size,V gene,CDR3 protein,CDR3 DNA
TRBD2,TRBJ2-2,.,TRBV27,CASSSLVAGHGELFF,TGTGCCAGCAGTTCCCTGGTAGCGGGGCACGGGGAGCTGTTTTTT
TRBD2,TRBJ2-2,.,TRBV18,CASSPPGLARTTGELFF,TGTGCCAGCTCACCACCGGGACTAGCGAGAACCACCGGGGAGCTGTTTTTT
.,TRBJ1-3,.,TRBV5-4,CASSLDSSGNTIYF,TGTGCCAGCAGCTTGGATTCCTCTGGAAACACCATATATTTT
TRBD1,TRBJ1-2,.,TRBV13,CASSFEGDRFGYTF,TGTGCCAGCAGCTTCGAGGGGGACAGGTTTGGCTACACCTTC
.,TRBJ1-2,.,TRBV10-3,CAIGGYGYTF,TGTGCCATCGGTGGCTATGGCTACACCTTC
TRBD2,TRBJ2-5,.,TRBV5-4,CASSLVARGGLETQYF,TGTGCCAGCAGCTTGGTAGCGCGGGGGGGCCTTGAGACCCAGTACTTC
.,TRBJ1-3,.,TRBV29-1,CSVSGDMGNTIYF,TGCAGCGTTTCGGGGGATATGGGGAACACCATATATTTT
.,TRBJ1-2,few,TRBV10-1,CASSQTLGYGYTF,TGCGCCAGCAGTCAGACGTTGGGATATGGCTACACCTTC
TRBD2,TRBJ2-3,once,TRBV15,CATSRDPVTSRDTQYF,TGTGCCACCAGCAGAGATCCGGTGACTAGCAGGGATACGCAGTATTTT
.,TRBJ1-1,.,TRBV18,CASSPVSDLNTEAFF,TGTGCCAGCTCACCAGTTTCAGATTTGAACACTGAAGCTTTCTTT
.,TRBJ1-1,.,TRBV7-9,CASRLPPLKRTSNTEAFF,TGTGCCAGCAGGCTACCACCCCTGAAGAGGACATCGAACACTGAAGCTTTCTTT
TRBD1,TRBJ1-5,.,TRBV30,CAWSVPGTGIGSQPQHF,TGTGCCTGGAGTGTACCGGGGACAGGGATAGGCAGCCAGCCCCAGCATTTT
TRBD1,TRBJ1-5,.,TRBV12-3/TRBV12-4,CASSHDRAQPQHF,TGTGCCAGCAGCCATGACAGGGCCCAGCCCCAGCATTTT